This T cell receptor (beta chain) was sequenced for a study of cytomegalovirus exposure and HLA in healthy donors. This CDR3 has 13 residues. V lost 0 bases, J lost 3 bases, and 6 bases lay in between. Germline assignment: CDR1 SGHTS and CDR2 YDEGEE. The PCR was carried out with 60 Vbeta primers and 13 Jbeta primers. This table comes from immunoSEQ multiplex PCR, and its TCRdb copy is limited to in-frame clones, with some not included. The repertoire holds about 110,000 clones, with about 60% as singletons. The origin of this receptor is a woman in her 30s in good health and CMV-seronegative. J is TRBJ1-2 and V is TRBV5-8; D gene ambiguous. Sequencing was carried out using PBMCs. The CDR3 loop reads CASSLGLDYGYTF. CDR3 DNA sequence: TGTGCCAGCAGCTTGGGGCTTGACTATGGCTACACCTTC. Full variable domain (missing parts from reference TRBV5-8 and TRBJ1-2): EAGVTQSPTHLIKTRGQQATLRCSPISGHTSVYWYQQALGLGLQFLLWYDEGEERNRGNFPPRFSGRQFPNYSSELNVNALELEDSALYLCASSLGLDYGYTFGSGTRLTVV.